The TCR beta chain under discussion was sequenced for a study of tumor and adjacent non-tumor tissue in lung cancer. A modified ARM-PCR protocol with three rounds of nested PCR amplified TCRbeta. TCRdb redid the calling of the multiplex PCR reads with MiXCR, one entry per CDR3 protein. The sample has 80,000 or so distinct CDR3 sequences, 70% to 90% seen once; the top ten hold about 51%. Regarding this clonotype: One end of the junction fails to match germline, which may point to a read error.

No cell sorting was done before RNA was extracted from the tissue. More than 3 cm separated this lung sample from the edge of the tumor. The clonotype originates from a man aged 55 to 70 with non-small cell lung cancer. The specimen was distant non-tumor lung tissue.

The CDR3 region has the DNA TGCAGTGCTGACGGGACTAGCGTGGCAAACACCGGTGAGCTGTTTTTT. The encoded protein is CSADGTSVANTGELFF. This chain uses TRBV20-1 with TRBJ2-2, with 10 bases fitting TRBD2. The CDR3 loop spans 16 amino acids. Per germline, CDR1 DFQATT and CDR2 SNEGSKA (reference sequence).